This T cell receptor beta chain was sequenced during a study of identical twins. TCRdb analysed the 5' RACE reads with MiXCR anew, one entry per CDR3 protein. The table has some 500,000 distinct CDR3 sequences, less than 25% seen once. Findings of the study overall: Beta out-of-frame sequences showed weaker excess twin sharing.

This clonotype was counted only a few times. No antigen is known for it. This CDR3 spans 14 amino acids. After removal of 7 bases from V and 2 bases from J, the junction contained 3 bases not matched to a gene. The same data also went into a second study, on T cells expressing NK-cell markers. That report adds: Sorted T-cell subsets CD3+CD56+NKG2C+, CD3+CD56+NKG2C- and CD3+CD56-NKG2C+ were TCR beta-sequenced.

Sequencing was done on a sample of CD4+ T cells sorted from blood. The origin of this receptor is a woman aged 18-29 years in good health. This chain connects TRBV12-3 or TRBV12-4 to TRBJ2-1, with 9 bases fitting TRBD2. The CDR3 DNA is TGTGCCAGCACCAGACTAGCGGCCTACAATGAGCAGTTCTTC. It translates to CASTRLAAYNEQFF.